One sample yielded the 27 T cell receptor beta chains listed below, sequenced in a study of shared clonotypes between healthy human individuals. Positive CCR7 selection of CD45RO-negative cells yielded the naive CD8 cells, and terminally differentiated effector memory CD45RA+ cells were excluded. The method was immunoSEQ multiplex PCR; TCRdb's version includes in-frame clones alone and lacks a portion of them. The repertoire includes approximately 1.9 million clones, approximately 92% of them detected once, and under 2% sits in the top ten. Sequences were obtained from naive CD8+ T cells from PBMCs. Receptors were obtained from a man between 18 and 29 years old in good health. Some clones in this sample may be carry-over from other donors' samples.

The chain uses TRBV10-3 and TRBJ2-5; tentatively, D is TRBD1 (6 bases). The V gene's germline CDR1 is ENHRY and CDR2 SYGVKD. The CDR3 has 14 residues. V lost 2 bases and J lost 1, with 8 bases in between. CDR3 in amino acids: CAISEGQIQETQYF. CDR3 coding DNA: TGTGCCATCAGTGAGGGACAGATCCAAGAGACCCAGTACTTC.

This rearrangement joins TRBV9 to TRBJ1-5, with D maybe TRBD1 (5 bases). The CDR3 runs 14 residues. Germline CDR1 SGDLS, CDR2 YYNGEE. V lost 2 bases, J lost 3 bases, and 9 bases lay in between. DNA of the CDR3: TGTGCCAGCAGCGTCGGCAGGGCCAATCAGCCCCAGCATTTT. As protein: CASSVGRANQPQHF.

V is TRBV5-1 and J is TRBJ2-7; possibly TRBD2 for D (5 bases). Germline lookup yields CDR1 SGHRS and CDR2 YFSETQ. The CDR3 spans 15 residues. Trimming took 0 bases from V and 6 from J, leaving 16 bases between them. CDR3 sequence: CASSLGVRRPLEQYF. The CDR3 DNA reads as TGCGCCAGCAGCTTGGGGGTCAGGAGGCCCCTCGAGCAGTACTTC.

The chain joins TRBV19 to TRBJ1-1; D gene unclear. The CDR3 runs 13 residues. V shed 6 bases and J shed 2 bases, with 10 bases lying between them. The germline gives CDR1 LNHDA, CDR2 SQIVND (reference sequence). The CDR3 spells CASSLLVNTEAFF. The CDR3 DNA sequence: TGTGCCAGTAGCCTACTGGTCAACACTGAAGCTTTCTTT.

A remark on this clone: The same CDR3 also results from other DNA sequences found in this sample. This chain uses TRBV27 with TRBJ1-1; weak D call: TRBD1 (5 bases). Trimming shortened V by 4 bases and J by 4 bases, and 10 bases separated the two germline ends. The length of the CDR3 is 13 residues. CDR1 and CDR2 from the germline V gene are MNHEY and SMNVEV (reference sequence). CDR3 residues: CASSSPGGTEAFF. The CDR3, as DNA: TGTGCCAGCAGTTCCCCGGGGGGCACTGAAGCTTTCTTT.

The chain joins TRBV14 to TRBJ2-3, with a weak D call TRBD2 (5 bases). This CDR3 has 18 amino acids. The germline V and J ends were trimmed by 4 bases and 8 bases, with 28 bases remaining between them. Per germline, CDR1 SGHDN and CDR2 FVKESK. This CDR3 is CASSRYKIGSSPGGTQYF. CDR3 DNA: TGTGCCAGCAGCCGCTACAAGATAGGATCTAGCCCTGGCGGTACGCAGTATTTT.

The chain is built from TRBV9 and TRBJ1-2, with D possibly matching TRBD1 (5 bases). The CDR3 spans 14 residues. V was shortened by 5 bases and J by 4 bases, with 15 bases between the two germline ends. Looked up from germline, CDR1 is SGDLS and CDR2 is YYNGEE. CDR3 amino acids: CASSSWGTSYGYTF. The CDR3, as DNA: TGTGCCAGCAGTTCTTGGGGCACGAGCTATGGCTACACCTTC.

The chain uses TRBV28 and TRBJ1-1; maybe TRBD1 (6 bases). Germline V gene data show CDR1 as MDHEN and CDR2 as SYDVKM. V gave up 5 bases and J gave up 4 bases, with 17 bases separating them. The CDR3 covers 15 residues. The CDR3 DNA sequence: TGTGCCAGCAGTCTGAACACAGGGCCGGCCACTGAAGCTTTCTTT. This gives the protein CASSLNTGPATEAFF.

The chain combines TRBV27 with TRBJ1-5, with D uncertain. V lost 6 bases and J lost 1, with 7 bases in between. CDR1 is MNHEY, CDR2 SMNVEV, per germline (reference sequence). The CDR3 covers 13 residues. This chain's CDR3 is CASSPGSNQPQHF. The CDR3 coding sequence is TGTGCCAGCAGCCCCGGGAGCAATCAGCCCCAGCATTTT.

This chain joins TRBV27 and TRBJ2-7; D gene ambiguous. This CDR3 has 14 amino acids. CDR1 and CDR2 from the germline V gene are MNHEY and SMNVEV (reference sequence). V was pared by 7 bases and J by 7 bases, with 20 bases between. The CDR3 reads CASTSGFSMGEQYF. CDR3 nucleotide sequence: TGTGCCAGCACCTCTGGGTTCAGCATGGGGGAGCAGTACTTC.

The chain recombines TRBV28 with TRBJ2-7; D is possibly TRBD1 or TRBD2 (5 bases each). The V and J ends lost 2 bases and 1 base respectively, with 12 bases between them. Germline values: CDR1 MDHEN, CDR2 SYDVKM. The CDR3 is 15 residues long. CDR3 amino acids: CASSLRGFSSYEQYF. The CDR3 region has the DNA TGTGCCAGCAGTTTACGGGGCTTCAGTTCCTACGAGCAGTACTTC.

The chain couples TRBV11-2 to TRBJ2-1, with D perhaps matching TRBD2 (5 bases). CDR3 length equals 12 residues. In germline, CDR1 is SGHAT, CDR2 FQNNGV. Trimming removed 1 base from V and 10 bases from J, with 8 bases in between. This CDR3 is CASSLGAVEQFF. CDR3 DNA sequence: TGTGCCAGCAGCTTAGGAGCGGTCGAGCAGTTCTTC.

The V gene is TRBV18, the J gene TRBJ2-1; 12 nucleotides align to TRBD1. The CDR3 runs 15 residues. Germline V gene lookup returns CDR1 KGHSH and CDR2 LQKENI. Losses at the gene ends were 9 bases for V and 7 bases for J; bases not matched to a gene: 10. The CDR3 protein is CASGPRDRGLNEQFF. Written as DNA, the CDR3 is TGTGCCAGTGGTCCCCGGGACAGGGGGCTTAATGAGCAGTTCTTC.

The V gene is TRBV5-6, the J gene TRBJ1-4, with 9 positions matching TRBD1. The CDR3 is 14 residues long. The germline gives CDR1 SGHDT, CDR2 YYEEEE. Germline trimming cut 4 bases from V and 8 bases from J; bases unmatched to any gene: 6. For the CDR3, the DNA is TGTGCCAGCAGCATACAGGGGGCGCACGAAAAACTGTTTTTT. This codes for CASSIQGAHEKLFF. The complete variable domain, with remaining parts taken from reference TRBV5-6 and TRBJ1-4, reads DAGVTQSPTHLIKTRGQQVTLRCSPKSGHDTVSWYQQALGQGPQFIFQYYEEEERQRGNFPDRFSGHQFPNYSSELNVNALLLGDSALYLCASSIQGAHEKLFFGSGTQLSVL.

The rearrangement joins TRBV29-1 to TRBJ2-5, with D tentatively TRBD2 (6 bases). This CDR3 has 14 residues. Germline CDR1 is SQVTM and CDR2 is ANQGSEA. The CDR3, as DNA: TGCCTCGCGAGGGGCGGGACGGTTCAAGAGACCCAGTACTTC. Encoded protein: CLARGGTVQETQYF.

Concerning this clone itself: The same CDR3 can be traced to other DNA sequences in this sample. The rearrangement uses TRBV6-5 and TRBJ1-2, with D possibly matching TRBD1 (6 bases). The CDR3 totals 15 residues. V lost 0 bases to trimming and J lost 0 bases, with 8 bases between them. The germline gives CDR1 MNHEY, CDR2 SVGAGI. CDR3 region: CASSYSEGANYGYTF. The DNA of the CDR3 is TGTGCCAGCAGTTACTCGGAGGGGGCTAACTATGGCTACACCTTC.

The chain links TRBV10-2 to TRBJ2-5; D is unclear. The V gene's germline CDR1 is WSHSY and CDR2 SAAADI. Deletions cut 4 bases from V and 4 bases from J, with 13 bases between. The CDR3 runs to 14 residues. The CDR3 reads CASSASWVGETQYF. The CDR3, as DNA: TGCGCCAGCAGTGCCTCGTGGGTCGGAGAGACCCAGTACTTC.

The chain is built from TRBV4-1 and TRBJ2-7; unclear D gene. The CDR3 loop spans 14 amino acids. CDR1 is MGHRA and CDR2 is YSYEKL in the germline V gene. Between the trimmed V and J ends, which lost 2 bases and 0 bases, there was a span of 8 bases. CDR3 protein: CASSQIQSSYEQYF. The CDR3 nucleotides read TGCGCCAGCAGCCAAATACAGAGCTCCTACGAGCAGTACTTC.

The chain carries TRBV7-2 and TRBJ2-2; tentatively, D is TRBD1 or TRBD2 (5 bases each). Germline lookup yields CDR1 SGHTA and CDR2 FQGNSA. This CDR3 comprises 15 residues. The V end lost 5 bases, the J end lost 1 base, and 11 bases lay between the germline ends. CDR3 loop: CASSQGTVNTGELFF. In DNA form, the CDR3 reads TGTGCCAGCAGCCAAGGGACGGTGAACACCGGGGAGCTGTTTTTT.

The gene calls are TRBV6-6 and TRBJ1-4; D unresolved. Germline CDR1 and CDR2: MNHNY and SVGAGI (reference sequence). Trimming took off 7 bases at V and 3 bases at J, with 12 bases between the two ends. The CDR3 loop spans 14 amino acids. The CDR3: CASTSRGSNEKLFF. The CDR3 DNA reads as TGTGCCAGCACCTCGCGAGGGTCTAATGAAAAACTGTTTTTT.

The sample holds a few counts of this clone. The chain has TRBV27 and TRBJ2-7; TRBD2 is a possible D gene (6 bases). The CDR3 is made up of 13 amino acids. Germline lookup yields CDR1 MNHEY and CDR2 SMNVEV (reference sequence). V dropped 10 bases and J dropped 0 bases, with 13 bases sitting between them. The CDR3 here is CATRGRSSYEQYF. The DNA for the CDR3 is TGTGCCACACGAGGGAGGAGCTCCTACGAGCAGTACTTC.

The chain carries TRBV2 and TRBJ2-7; D assignment may be TRBD1 or TRBD2 (5 bases each). Germline V gives CDR1 SNHLY, CDR2 FYNNEI. The CDR3 is 15 residues long. Between the trimmed V and J ends, which lost 0 bases and 0 bases, there was a span of 9 bases. The CDR3 is CASSEASGTSYEQYF. Written as DNA, the CDR3 is TGTGCCAGCAGTGAAGCTTCCGGGACCTCCTACGAGCAGTACTTC.

V gene TRBV28 combines with J gene TRBJ2-7, with unresolved D. Between the trimmed V and J ends, which lost 10 bases and 0 bases, there was a span of 16 bases. Germline-derived CDR1 and CDR2 are MDHEN and SYDVKM. The CDR3 totals 14 residues. CDR3 coding DNA: TGTGCCACAGCTCCCCGGCGGAGCTCCTACGAGCAGTACTTC. Translated, it gives CATAPRRSSYEQYF.

The chain is built from TRBV30 and TRBJ1-1, with a weak D call TRBD1 (6 bases). The CDR3 contains 11 residues. Germline CDR1 and CDR2: GTSNPN and SVGIG (reference sequence). Trimming took off 5 bases at V and 6 bases at J, with 10 bases between the two ends. CDR3 sequence reads: CAWGGSSEAFF. In DNA form, the CDR3 reads TGTGCCTGGGGGGGCTCTTCTGAAGCTTTCTTT.

The chain joins TRBV28 to TRBJ1-2, with D possibly matching TRBD1 (5 bases). V lost 2 bases and J 1 base, leaving 8 bases between the germline ends. CDR1 and CDR2 (germline): MDHEN, SYDVKM. The CDR3 runs 14 residues. The DNA for the CDR3 is TGTGCCAGCAGTTTAGCCAGGGTTAACTATGGCTACACCTTC. Translating gives CASSLARVNYGYTF.

This clone was seen more than once but under ten times. The chain recombines TRBV30 with TRBJ1-1, with D unclear. V dropped 3 bases and J dropped 0 bases, with 8 bases sitting between them. The germline CDR1 and CDR2 sequences are GTSNPN and SVGIG (reference sequence). The length of the CDR3 is 13 residues. The chain's CDR3 is CAWRQFMNTEAFF. The CDR3 DNA reads as TGTGCCTGGAGACAGTTCATGAACACTGAAGCTTTCTTT.

The J gene is TRBJ2-1, the V gene TRBV5-1; the match to TRBD2 covers 13 bases. The CDR3 is 17 amino acids. After removal of 1 base from V and 6 bases from J, the junction contained 7 bases not matched to a gene. Germline values: CDR1 SGHRS, CDR2 YFSETQ. CDR3 DNA: TGCGCCAGCAGCTTGACTAGCGGGAGGGCCGTCAGCAATGAGCAGTTCTTC. Protein: CASSLTSGRAVSNEQFF. Full variable domain (remainder filled in from reference TRBV5-1 and TRBJ2-1): KAGVTQTPRYLIKTRGQQVTLSCSPISGHRSVSWYQQTPGQGLQFLFEYFSETQRNKGNFPGRFSGRQFSNSRSEMNVSTLELGDSALYLCASSLTSGRAVSNEQFFGPGTRLTVL.